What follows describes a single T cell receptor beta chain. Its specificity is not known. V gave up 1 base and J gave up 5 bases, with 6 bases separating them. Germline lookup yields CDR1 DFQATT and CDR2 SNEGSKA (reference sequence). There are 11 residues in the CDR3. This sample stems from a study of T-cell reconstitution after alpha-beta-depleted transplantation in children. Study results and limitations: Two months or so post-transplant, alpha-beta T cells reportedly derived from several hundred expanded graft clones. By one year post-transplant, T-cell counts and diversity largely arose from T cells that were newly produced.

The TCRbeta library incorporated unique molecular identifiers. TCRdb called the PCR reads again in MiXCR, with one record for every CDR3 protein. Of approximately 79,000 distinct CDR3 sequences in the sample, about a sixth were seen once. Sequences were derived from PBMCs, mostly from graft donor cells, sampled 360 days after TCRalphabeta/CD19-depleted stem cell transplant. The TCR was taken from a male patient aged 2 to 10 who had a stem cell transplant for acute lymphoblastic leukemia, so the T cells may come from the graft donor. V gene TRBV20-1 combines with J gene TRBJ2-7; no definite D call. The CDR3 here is CSARVFNEQYF. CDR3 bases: TGCAGTGCTAGAGTTTTTAACGAGCAGTACTTC.